This is a list of T cell receptor beta chains from one sample in a study of tumor-infiltrating lymphocytes in primary liver carcinoma. TCRdb used MiXCR to reprocess the multiplex PCR reads, holding one entry per CDR3 protein. Of 300,000 to 400,000 distinct CDR3 sequences in the sample, approximately 65% were seen once. The sequencing sample was made of peripheral blood. The receptors originated from a man between 40 and 49 years old with primary liver carcinoma and hepatitis B virus infection. Both conserved end residues are part of each CDR3. Each record gives: V gene, clone size, D gene, J gene, CDR3 protein, CDR3 DNA. The D gene is left open where the match is weak. A clone size is listed for some rows: how often the clone was seen (once, few, many), or a class if it is expanded.

TRBV11-2	NA	NA	TRBJ2-7	CASRPSGGPYEQYF	TGTGCCAGCCGCCCTTCCGGGGGCCCCTACGAGCAATACTTC
TRBV10-3	many	NA	TRBJ2-1	CAISSYNEQFF	TGTGCCATCAGTTCTTACAATGAGCAGTTCTTC
TRBV12-3/TRBV12-4	many	NA	TRBJ1-5	CASSSFGQANQPQHF	TGTGCCAGCAGTTCCTTCGGGCAGGCCAATCAGCCCCAGCATTTT
TRBV5-1	few	NA	TRBJ1-2	CASSLDGGGYTF	TGCGCCAGCAGCTTGGACGGGGGTGGCTACACCTTC
TRBV12-3/TRBV12-4	few	NA	TRBJ2-2	CASSPSSFVNTGELFF	TGTGCCAGCAGTCCATCTTCCTTTGTTAACACCGGGGAGCTGTTTTTT
TRBV5-6	NA	NA	TRBJ2-6	CDSSSYSSGTNVLTF	TGTGACAGCAGCTCCTACAGCTCTGGGACCAACGTCCTGACTTTC
TRBV6-2/TRBV6-3	once	NA	TRBJ2-1	CASSYSSPSRLYDEQFF	TGTGCCAGCAGTTACTCCTCACCTAGCAGGTTGTACGATGAGCAGTTCTTC
TRBV14	few	NA	TRBJ2-1	CTSSVWGAHNEQFF	TGTACCAGCAGCGTCTGGGGGGCGCACAATGAGCAGTTCTTC
TRBV12-3/TRBV12-4	many	NA	TRBJ2-5	CASPLQFLPQYF	TGTGCCAGCCCCCTCCAATTTTTGCCCCAGTACTTC
TRBV6-4	NA	TRBD2	TRBJ2-2	CTSSDSTSGRNINTGELFF	TGTACCAGCAGTGACTCGACTAGCGGGAGGAACATAAACACCGGGGAGCTGTTTTTT
TRBV11-2	NA	NA	TRBJ1-4	CASSPWIGATNEKLFF	TGTGCCAGCAGCCCGTGGATCGGGGCAACCAATGAAAAACTGTTTTTT
TRBV5-1	NA	TRBD1	TRBJ1-1	CASSSQGGTEALF	TGCGCCAGCAGTTCACAGGGGGGCACTGAAGCTCTCTTT
TRBV10-3	NA	TRBD1	TRBJ2-7	CTNTQDRGYEQYF	TGTACCAACACTCAGGACAGGGGATACGAACAGTACTTC
TRBV11-2	many	TRBD1	TRBJ1-4	CASSLVEGQGIGEKLFF	TGTGCCAGCAGCTTAGTTGAGGGACAGGGGATCGGCGAAAAACTGTTTTTT
TRBV10-2	NA	NA	TRBJ1-1	CASSVGNMNSEAFF	TGCGCCAGCAGCGTAGGGAATATGAACAGTGAAGCTTTCTTT
TRBV6-2/TRBV6-3	NA	TRBD2	TRBJ2-7	CVSRREGRYEQYF	TGTGTCAGCAGGCGGGAGGGACGCTACGAGCAGTACTTC
TRBV6-2/TRBV6-3	few	TRBD1	TRBJ1-5	CASRKQGSQPQHF	TGTGCCAGCAGGAAACAGGGGAGTCAGCCCCAGCATTTT
TRBV6-2/TRBV6-3	NA	NA	TRBJ2-2	CASRHNAGELVF	TGTGCCAGCAGACACAACGCCGGGGAGCTGGTTTTT
TRBV5-4	NA	TRBD2	TRBJ2-1	CASSFAIAGGAGNVQFF	TGTGCCAGCAGCTTCGCTATTGCGGGAGGGGCGGGGAATGTGCAGTTCTTC
TRBV29-1	NA	TRBD1	TRBJ2-1	CDVEGAVEQFF	TGCGACGTTGAGGGGGCCGTTGAGCAGTTCTTC
TRBV5-1	NA	NA	TRBJ2-1	CANSLVGLSSYNEQFF	TGCGCCAACAGCTTAGTGGGGCTTAGCTCCTACAATGAGCAGTTCTTC
TRBV6-2/TRBV6-3	NA	NA	TRBJ1-2	CASSLRTLGVSNYDYTF	TGTGCCAGCAGTTTGCGGACCCTAGGGGTATCTAACTATGACTACACCTTC
TRBV6-5	many	NA	TRBJ2-7	CASNPGLGSSYEQYF	TGTGCCAGCAACCCGGGTCTAGGGAGCTCCTACGAGCAGTACTTC
TRBV11-1	NA	NA	TRBJ2-3	CAGSLAMGTTDTQYF	TGTGCCGGCAGCTTAGCTATGGGAACCACAGATACGCAGTATTTT
TRBV6-1	few	NA	TRBJ2-2	CASRAMNTGELFF	TGTGCCAGCAGAGCGATGAACACCGGGGAGCTGTTTTTT
TRBV5-1	many	TRBD2	TRBJ2-5	CASSPGLAGVGEETQYF	TGCGCCAGCAGCCCGGGACTAGCGGGAGTCGGAGAAGAGACCCAGTACTTC
TRBV6-5	many	NA	TRBJ1-1	CASSYGGSNTEAFF	TGTGCCAGCAGTTACGGCGGATCGAACACTGAAGCTTTCTTT
TRBV29-1	NA	NA	TRBJ2-3	CSVVSRNTDTHYF	TGCAGCGTTGTTAGCAGGAACACAGATACGCACTATTTT
TRBV6-6	NA	NA	TRBJ2-3	CASSYRDQSDTQYF	TGTGCCAGCAGTTACAGGGACCAGAGCGATACGCAGTATTTT
TRBV6-1	many	NA	TRBJ1-5	CASSEFNQPQHF	TGTGCCAGCAGTGAATTTAATCAGCCCCAGCATTTT
TRBV10-3	many	NA	TRBJ1-3	CAISESALNTIYF	TGTGCCATCAGTGAGTCGGCCTTGAACACCATATATTTT
TRBV6-2/TRBV6-3	NA	NA	TRBJ1-1	CASRSGGGTGTEAFF	TGTGCCAGCAGATCGGGGGGGGGCACAGGCACTGAAGCTTTCTTT
TRBV4-1	NA	NA	TRBJ1-4	CASSQGTRGANEKLFF	TGCGCCAGCAGCCAAGGGACTCGGGGGGCTAATGAAAAACTGTTTTTT
TRBV5-1	NA	NA	TRBJ2-2	CASHGGNANTGELFF	TGCGCCAGCCATGGGGGCAACGCGAACACCGGGGAGCTGTTTTTT
TRBV6-1	few	NA	TRBJ1-2	CASRIDDLGASGYTF	TGTGCCAGCAGAATAGACGACCTGGGGGCCAGCGGCTACACCTTC
TRBV29-1	NA	NA	TRBJ2-1	CSGQVAGDEQLF	TGCAGTGGACAAGTAGCTGGTGATGAGCAGCTCTTC
TRBV6-1	NA	TRBD1	TRBJ1-1	CANSEAISPWQGARTEAFF	TGTGCTAACAGTGAAGCCATTTCCCCTTGGCAGGGGGCGAGGACTGAAGCTTTCTTT
TRBV7-9	once	NA	TRBJ1-2	CANSLEEGQKYGYTF	TGTGCCAACAGCTTAGAGGAGGGGCAGAAGTATGGCTACACCTTC
TRBV6-1	few	TRBD1	TRBJ2-3	CASSVRTGGDSADTQYF	TGTGCCAGCAGTGTTAGGACAGGGGGCGATTCAGCAGATACGCAGTATTTT
TRBV10-2	NA	NA	TRBJ2-7	CTNSDEGSSYEQYF	TGCACCAACAGTGATGAGGGGTCGTCCTACGAGCAGTACTTC
TRBV13	once	NA	TRBJ2-1	CANSFIFNEQFF	TGTGCCAACAGCTTCATTTTCAATGAGCAGTTCTTC
TRBV11-2	NA	TRBD2	TRBJ2-5	CARSFDGGRETQYF	TGTGCCAGAAGCTTCGATGGCGGGAGGGAGACCCAGTACTTC
TRBV11-2	many	TRBD2	TRBJ2-5	CASSSGLAIVETQYF	TGTGCCAGCAGCTCGGGACTAGCGATAGTCGAGACCCAGTACTTC
TRBV12-5	NA	TRBD2	TRBJ2-1	CASGLVTSGAYNEQFF	TGTGCTAGTGGTTTGGTAACTAGCGGAGCTTACAATGAGCAGTTCTTC
TRBV4-1	NA	NA	TRBJ2-4	CASSDRGGAQNIQYF	TGCGCCAGCAGCGATCGTGGGGGGGCACAAAACATTCAGTACTTC
TRBV6-2/TRBV6-3	few	NA	TRBJ2-7	CASKDAYEQYF	TGTGCCAGCAAGGATGCCTACGAGCAGTACTTC
TRBV29-1	NA	TRBD2	TRBJ2-7	CSVVAGGRYEQYF	TGCAGCGTTGTAGCGGGAGGGAGATACGAGCAGTACTTC
TRBV5-8	NA	TRBD2	TRBJ2-3	CASSYSGRAADTQCF	TGTGCCAGCAGCTATAGCGGGAGGGCCGCAGATACGCAGTGTTTT
TRBV29-1	many	TRBD2	TRBJ2-7	CSVGLAGVPYEQYF	TGCAGCGTTGGCCTCGCGGGAGTCCCCTACGAGCAGTACTTC
TRBV6-5	many	NA	TRBJ1-5	CASSYRLNQPQHF	TGTGCCAGCAGTTACAGGCTTAATCAGCCCCAGCATTTT
TRBV10-3	NA	NA	TRBJ2-7	CAIIPGGLSSYEQYF	TGTGCCATCATCCCTGGGGGGTTGAGCTCCTACGAGCAGTACTTC